The 8 T cell receptor beta chains reported below all come from one sample, sequenced in a study of radiation and T cells in renal cell carcinoma. Data came from immunoSEQ multiplex PCR; TCRdb stores just in-frame clones and leaves some out. The sample contains about 130,000 clones, approximately 78% of which appear only once. Time point specified: baseline pretreatment blood. The treatment here: 15 Gy SBRT to primary tumor, nephrectomy 4 weeks later. Source: blood, taken from a patient whose treatment included radiotherapy and nephrectomy. These receptors all come from a woman aged 55-70 years with renal cell carcinoma.

The chain uses TRBV4-1 and TRBJ2-1, with D possibly TRBD2 on 6 matching bases. This CDR3 has 18 residues. Germline V lookup: CDR1 MGHRA, CDR2 YSYEKL. The V end was cut by 0 bases, the J end by 0 bases, with 15 bases between. The CDR3 region has the DNA TGCGCCAGCAGCCAAGACCAGCGTGGGAGGTCCTCCTACAATGAGCAGTTCTTC. Protein sequence: CASSQDQRGRSSYNEQFF.

The gene calls are TRBV11-2 and TRBJ1-1; D is ambiguous. This CDR3 has 15 amino acids. Germline V gives CDR1 SGHAT, CDR2 FQNNGV. The ends were cut back, 6 bases at V and 1 base at J, with 15 bases in the middle. Here the CDR3 DNA reads TGTGCCAGCAGGAGTGCTACAGTTAGGAACACTGAAGCTTTCTTT. Translating it yields CASRSATVRNTEAFF.

V is TRBV28 and J is TRBJ1-4; D possibly corresponds to TRBD1 (6 bases). This CDR3 is 16 amino acids long. V gave up 1 base and J gave up 4 bases, with 13 bases separating them. Germline V gene lookup returns CDR1 MDHEN and CDR2 SYDVKM. CDR3 bases: TGTGCCAGCAGTTTATTGGGTGGACAGCTTAATGAAAAACTGTTTTTT. Its translation: CASSLLGGQLNEKLFF.

The genes are TRBV29-1 and TRBJ2-5, with D perhaps matching TRBD2 (6 bases). The CDR3 is 14 amino acids. The ends were cut back, 6 bases at V and 4 bases at J, with 18 bases in the middle. Germline values: CDR1 SQVTM, CDR2 ANQGSEA. For the CDR3, the DNA is TGCAGCGTGGGGGGTAGGAGTGAGGGAGAGACCCAGTACTTC. The encoded protein is CSVGGRSEGETQYF. The whole variable domain, remainder taken from reference TRBV29-1 and TRBJ2-5, is SAVISQKPSRDICQRGTSLTIQCQVDSQVTMMFWYRQQPGQSLTLIATANQGSEATYESGFVIDKFPISRPNLTFSTLTVSNMSPEDSSIYLCSVGGRSEGETQYFGPGTRLLVL.

The chain employs TRBV7-2 and TRBJ2-2; D is unresolved. This CDR3 spans 14 amino acids. Germline V gives CDR1 SGHTA, CDR2 FQGNSA. Trimming left V 1 base short and J 4 bases short, with 7 bases between. The CDR3 spells CASSLDYPTGELFF. Here the CDR3 DNA reads TGTGCCAGCAGCTTAGACTACCCCACCGGGGAGCTGTTTTTT.

The chain links TRBV7-9 to TRBJ1-1; a possible D gene is TRBD1 (5 bases). Germline values: CDR1 SEHNR, CDR2 FQNEAQ (reference sequence). V dropped 3 bases and J dropped 4 bases, with 9 bases sitting between them. This CDR3 is built from 13 residues. This chain's CDR3 is CASSFGRGTEAFF. In DNA, the CDR3 is TGTGCCAGCAGCTTTGGAAGGGGCACTGAAGCTTTCTTT.

The chain combines TRBV5-4 with TRBJ1-1; D is unresolved. Germline lookup yields CDR1 SGHNT and CDR2 YYREEE (reference sequence). The ends were cut back, 1 base at V and 1 base at J, with 14 bases in the middle. The CDR3 spans 16 residues. CDR3 bases: TGTGCCAGCAGCTTGAGGCCTGATCAAGGGAACACTGAAGCTTTCTTT. Its protein product is CASSLRPDQGNTEAFF.

Ten or more counts support this clone. The rearrangement joins TRBV5-1 to TRBJ2-5; D might be TRBD1 (7 bases). CDR3 length: 16 residues. Per germline, CDR1 SGHRS and CDR2 YFSETQ. Trimming cost V 4 bases and J 2 bases, with 18 bases left between them. CDR3 residues: CASSLRGEGRQETQYF. The CDR3 bases are TGCGCCAGCAGCCTCAGGGGGGAAGGGAGGCAAGAGACCCAGTACTTC. Full variable domain (remainder filled in from reference TRBV5-1 and TRBJ2-5): KAGVTQTPRYLIKTRGQQVTLSCSPISGHRSVSWYQQTPGQGLQFLFEYFSETQRNKGNFPGRFSGRQFSNSRSEMNVSTLELGDSALYLCASSLRGEGRQETQYFGPGTRLLVL.